The clone carrying this T cell receptor (beta chain) was observed a few times. Its cognate antigen is unknown. Sequencing of DNA taken from cultured CD4+ T cells relied on the Oncomine TCR Beta short-read assay. Investigators obtained genomic DNA by extraction from cultured CD4+ T cells. Using its own MiXCR run on the PCR reads, TCRdb lists one record per CDR3 protein. The top ten hold 15% of the sample, which has about 10,000 distinct CDR3 sequences, approximately 35% seen once. The data were obtained in a study of vaccination and CD4 T cells after COVID-19. CDR1 SGHAT and CDR2 FQDESV come from the germline V gene (reference sequence). This CDR3 is 15 amino acids long. The V end was cut by 2 bases, the J end by 2 bases, with 12 bases between. The sample's treatment: approximately 9-day PBMC culture with coronavirus spike peptide pools or control peptides (ViraFEST assay). Pre-COVID-19 pandemic sampling (2011-2018) yielded the unexposed donor's CD4+ T cells.

Sample: CD4+ T cells from blood, cultured in vitro. V and J are TRBV11-1 and TRBJ1-1, with D maybe TRBD1 (6 bases). The TCR sequence derives from a human donor in good health. The CDR3 here is CASSLMPGANTEAFF. CDR3 nucleotides: TGTGCCAGCAGCTTAATGCCAGGGGCCAACACTGAAGCTTTCTTT.